This T cell receptor (beta chain) was retrieved from a study of T cells expressing NK-cell markers. Whole-study findings and limits: Of CD8+ T cells, roughly 1.0-8% belonged to dominant NKG2C+ clonotypes in five or six donors.

TCRdb reprocessed the 5' RACE reads and reports one entry per CDR3 protein, with no DNA. The sample has under 200,000 distinct CDR3 sequences; the top ten hold about a fifth. Details on this clonotype: Its antigen is not known.

Per germline, CDR1 SGHRS and CDR2 YFSETQ. There are 14 residues in the CDR3. The TCR sequence derives from a woman between 18 and 75 years old in good health. The rearrangement joins TRBV5-1 to TRBJ1-2. The sequencing input was blood T cells: a sorted CD56 or NKG2C T cell subset, CD4+ or CD8+ T cells, or bulk PBMC T cells (not recorded which). The CDR3 region is CASSLTNPIYGYTF.